This section outlines one T cell receptor (beta chain) sequence together with its context. Its antigen is unknown. This record comes from a study of T-cell memory formation after mild COVID-19. The study, taken as a whole, reports: For second-wave clones that peaked at day 37, SARS-CoV-2 specificity went unverified.

TCRdb reprocessed the 5' RACE reads with MiXCR, giving one entry per CDR3 protein. The sample has tens of thousands of distinct CDR3 sequences; 6% to 6.5% are singletons. V lost 3 bases, J lost 2 bases, and 9 bases lay in between. The CDR3 extends over 14 amino acids. The germline V gene has CDR1 SGHVS and CDR2 FNYEAQ. The TCR comes from an adult who had mild COVID-19 (a few samples of this study predate the infection). Cell type and time point are not known. The V gene is TRBV7-6, the J gene TRBJ2-3, with D tentatively TRBD1 (6 bases). Sequencing was carried out using PBMCs or a T cell subset sorted from them (not recorded which). Here the CDR3 reads CASSFRDNTDTQYF. CDR3 bases: TGTGCCAGCAGCTTTAGGGACAACACAGATACGCAGTATTTT.